This entry lists 8 T cell receptor beta chains sequenced from one sample in a study of blood T cell repertoires in COVID-19. The repertoire was sequenced with immunoSEQ multiplex PCR; TCRdb's copy has only in-frame clones and lacks some. The sample shows under 150,000 clones, roughly 90% of them seen only once. Material for sequencing was peripheral blood. Receptor source: a man aged 65-85 years with active COVID-19.

The chain is built from TRBV2 and TRBJ2-5; TRBD1 matches at 9 bases. CDR3 length: 12 residues. Trimming at V came to 7 bases and at J to 5 bases, leaving 2 bases not matched to a gene. CDR1 is SNHLY and CDR2 is FYNNEI in the germline V gene. CDR3 sequence reads: CASNRGQETQYF. The CDR3 region has the DNA TGTGCCAGCAACAGGGGGCAGGAGACCCAGTACTTC.

The chain couples TRBV7-9 to TRBJ1-4; D remains unclear. There are 12 residues in the CDR3. Per germline, CDR1 SEHNR and CDR2 FQNEAQ (reference sequence). V lost 6 bases and J lost 8, with 10 bases in between. The CDR3 DNA reads TGTGCCAGCAGACCAGACGGGGAAAAACTGTTTTTT. It translates to CASRPDGEKLFF.

V usage is TRBV6-5 and J usage is TRBJ1-1; 7 bases fit TRBD1. CDR1 is MNHEY and CDR2 is SVGAGI in the germline V gene. This CDR3 contains 12 residues. With V trimmed by 6 bases and J by 10 bases, 8 bases remained unmatched. The CDR3 region is CASREGAVRAFF. CDR3 in DNA: TGTGCCAGCAGGGAGGGGGCAGTTCGAGCTTTCTTT.

This sequence joins TRBV28 and TRBJ2-7; no clear D gene. Between the trimmed V and J ends, which lost 0 bases and 6 bases, there was a span of 6 bases. The germline CDR1 and CDR2 sequences are MDHEN and SYDVKM. This CDR3 region has 12 residues. The CDR3 DNA reads as TGTGCCAGCAGTTTATGGCAGTCCGAGCAGTACTTC. Translated, it gives CASSLWQSEQYF. Complete variable domain (other parts from reference TRBV28 and TRBJ2-7): DVKVTQSSRYLVKRTGEKVFLECVQDMDHENMFWYRQDPGLGLRLIYFSYDVKMKEKGDIPEGYSVSREKKERFSLILESASTNQTSMYLCASSLWQSEQYFGPGTRLTVT.

The genes are TRBV10-3 and TRBJ2-7; 7 bases agree with TRBD2. V shed 4 bases and J 0 bases; nucleotides not matched to a gene: 6. Germline V gives CDR1 ENHRY, CDR2 SYGVKD. This CDR3 spans 15 amino acids. In nucleotides, the CDR3 is TGTGCCATCAGTGGAGAAGCGGGAAGCTCCTACGAGCAGTACTTC. Protein: CAISGEAGSSYEQYF.

The V call is TRBV7-6, the J call TRBJ2-1; D might be TRBD2 (5 bases). The CDR3 sequence is 16 residues long. Trimming removed 4 bases at V and 3 bases at J, with 16 bases between. Germline loops: CDR1 SGHVS, CDR2 FNYEAQ. DNA for the CDR3: TGTGCCAGCAGCTACGAGGGTGGGCTCCACTACAATGAGCAGTTCTTC. Translating it yields CASSYEGGLHYNEQFF. The full variable domain, completed using reference TRBV7-6 and TRBJ2-1, is GAGVSQSPRYKVTKRGQDVALRCDPISGHVSLYWYRQALGQGPEFLTYFNYEAQQDKSGLPNDRFSAERPEGSISTLTIQRTEQRDSAMYRCASSYEGGLHYNEQFFGPGTRLTVL.

The chain links TRBV3-1 (or the pseudogene TRBV3-2) to TRBJ2-1, with 7 bases fitting TRBD2. CDR3 length: 16 amino acids. Germline CDR1 and CDR2: LGHDT and YNNKEL (reference sequence). V was clipped by 1 base and J by 10 bases; unmatched bases: 13. For the CDR3, the DNA is TGTGCCAGCAGCCAAGGGGGGGGAGGGCTCTCCAGCGAGCAGTTCTTC. This sequence encodes CASSQGGGGLSSEQFF.

The chain uses TRBV6-1 and TRBJ2-7, with D possibly being TRBD1 (6 bases). Germline V CDR1 and CDR2: MNHNS, SASEGT. The CDR3 runs to 13 residues. V gave up 2 bases and J gave up 3 bases, with 8 bases separating them. Written as DNA, the CDR3 is TGTGCCAGCAGTGAAACACAGGGCTACGAGCAGTACTTC. Protein product: CASSETQGYEQYF.